This T cell receptor (beta chain) was profiled in a study of blood T cell repertoires in COVID-19. The wider study: PBMCs, B-cell-depleted T cells, or T cells provided the cDNA or gDNA that made up the material.

Original data processing: Counts of nucleated cells, estimated from reference gene primer amplification, were obtained. Only in-frame clones appear in the TCRdb table, and some are missing; sequencing was by immunoSEQ multiplex PCR. The V and J calls and clone size come from that table; D and trimming were worked out from the DNA. This table holds more than 150,000 clones, about 90% found once. The CDR3 sequence is 15 residues long. The germline V gene encodes CDR1 LNHNV and CDR2 YYDKDF (reference sequence). The J segment lost 2 bases and the V segment lost 3 bases, leaving 3 bases of the junction unmatched.

Specimen: peripheral blood. The V call is TRBV15, the J call TRBJ1-2; 10 bases fit TRBD1. The receptor was derived from a man between 65 and 80 years old with active or convalescent COVID-19. CDR3 protein: CATSRGTGANYGYTF. The CDR3 nucleotides read TGTGCCACCAGCAGGGGGACAGGGGCGAACTATGGCTACACCTTC.